The rows below give T cell receptor beta chains drawn from one sample of a study of T-cell memory formation after mild COVID-19. Using its own MiXCR run on the 5' RACE reads, TCRdb lists one record per CDR3 protein. The sample has about 190,000 distinct CDR3 sequences; about 18% are singletons. Material for sequencing was PBMCs or a T cell subset sorted from them (not recorded which). These receptor sequences come from an adult woman who had mild COVID-19 (a few samples of this study predate the infection). Cell type and time point are not known. The CDR3 runs from the conserved cysteine through the conserved F or W. The D gene is left open where the match is weak. Rows may omit the clone size; those that give it use once, few, many or a size class.

v_call: TRBV12-3/TRBV12-4; j_call: TRBJ1-1; clone_size: .; d_call: .; cdr3_aa: CASSWRENTEAFF; cdr3_nt: TGTGCCAGCAGTTGGAGAGAAAACACTGAAGCTTTCTTT
v_call: TRBV6-5; j_call: TRBJ1-1; clone_size: few; d_call: .; cdr3_aa: CASSPRGWGNTEAFF; cdr3_nt: TGTGCCAGCAGCCCTAGGGGTTGGGGGAACACTGAAGCTTTCTTT
v_call: TRBV18; j_call: TRBJ1-5; clone_size: .; d_call: TRBD1; cdr3_aa: CASSSRGRDQPQHF; cdr3_nt: TGTGCCAGCTCATCCAGGGGGCGAGATCAGCCCCAGCATTTT
v_call: TRBV5-1; j_call: TRBJ2-1; clone_size: .; d_call: TRBD1; cdr3_aa: CASSRDRGNEQFF; cdr3_nt: TGCGCCAGCTCCCGGGACAGGGGGAATGAGCAGTTCTTC
v_call: TRBV2; j_call: TRBJ1-5; clone_size: .; d_call: .; cdr3_aa: CASSRIEVQPQHF; cdr3_nt: TGTGCCAGCAGTCGTATCGAGGTTCAGCCCCAGCATTTT
v_call: TRBV11-2; j_call: TRBJ1-2; clone_size: few; d_call: .; cdr3_aa: CASSLRGGGGYTF; cdr3_nt: TGTGCCAGCAGCTTAAGGGGGGGTGGTGGCTACACCTTC
v_call: TRBV5-1; j_call: TRBJ1-1; clone_size: many; d_call: .; cdr3_aa: CASSLSTVRNTEAFF; cdr3_nt: TGCGCCAGCAGCTTATCGACAGTCCGAAACACTGAAGCTTTCTTT
v_call: TRBV18; j_call: TRBJ1-5; clone_size: .; d_call: .; cdr3_aa: CASSPDSLNQPQHF; cdr3_nt: TGTGCCAGCTCACCAGACAGCCTCAATCAGCCCCAGCATTTT
v_call: TRBV6-5; j_call: TRBJ2-1; clone_size: .; d_call: .; cdr3_aa: CASSRTLVRGRNEQFF; cdr3_nt: TGTGCCAGCAGTAGGACCCTAGTCCGGGGGCGCAATGAGCAGTTCTTC
v_call: TRBV29-1; j_call: TRBJ2-5; clone_size: few; d_call: .; cdr3_aa: CSVEGQSETQYF; cdr3_nt: TGCAGCGTTGAAGGGCAGTCAGAGACCCAGTACTTC
v_call: TRBV12-3/TRBV12-4; j_call: TRBJ2-2; clone_size: few; d_call: TRBD1; cdr3_aa: CASSRPTGYITGELFF; cdr3_nt: TGTGCCAGCAGTCGCCCGACAGGGTATATCACCGGGGAGCTGTTTTTT
v_call: TRBV25-1; j_call: TRBJ1-5; clone_size: .; d_call: TRBD1; cdr3_aa: CASSECRQGRNQPQHF; cdr3_nt: TGTGCCAGCAGTGAATGCAGACAGGGGAGGAATCAGCCCCAGCATTTT
v_call: TRBV24-1; j_call: TRBJ1-2; clone_size: .; d_call: .; cdr3_aa: CATSEPSGYTF; cdr3_nt: TGTGCCACCAGTGAACCTAGCGGCTACACCTTC
v_call: TRBV4-1; j_call: TRBJ1-4; clone_size: .; d_call: TRBD1; cdr3_aa: CASSQGPHRGTNEKLFF; cdr3_nt: TGCGCCAGCAGCCAAGGTCCCCACAGGGGGACTAATGAAAAACTGTTTTTT
v_call: TRBV5-1; j_call: TRBJ2-5; clone_size: .; d_call: .; cdr3_aa: CASSLRPGETQYF; cdr3_nt: TGCGCCAGCAGCTTAAGGCCGGGGGAGACCCAGTACTTC
v_call: TRBV12-3/TRBV12-4; j_call: TRBJ2-5; clone_size: .; d_call: TRBD2; cdr3_aa: CASRTGLAQETQYF; cdr3_nt: TGTGCCAGCAGGACGGGACTAGCCCAAGAGACCCAGTACTTC
v_call: TRBV5-1; j_call: TRBJ1-1; clone_size: .; d_call: .; cdr3_aa: CASSLDQFGAFF; cdr3_nt: TGCGCCAGCAGCTTGGATCAATTCGGGGCTTTCTTT
v_call: TRBV20-1; j_call: TRBJ2-5; clone_size: .; d_call: TRBD2; cdr3_aa: CSAPRLAGALTGETQYF; cdr3_nt: TGCAGTGCTCCTAGACTAGCGGGGGCCCTAACGGGGGAGACCCAGTACTTC
v_call: TRBV7-2; j_call: TRBJ1-5; clone_size: .; d_call: .; cdr3_aa: CASSLLLDQPQHF; cdr3_nt: TGTGCCAGCAGCCTTCTACTGGATCAGCCCCAGCATTTT
v_call: TRBV12-3/TRBV12-4; j_call: TRBJ2-7; clone_size: .; d_call: TRBD1; cdr3_aa: CASSALTGTGAREQYF; cdr3_nt: TGTGCCAGCAGTGCTCTTACCGGGACAGGGGCCCGGGAGCAGTACTTC
v_call: TRBV21-1; j_call: TRBJ2-7; clone_size: few; d_call: .; cdr3_aa: CASSKSGTSGSYEQYF; cdr3_nt: TGTGCCAGCAGCAAATCCGGGACTAGCGGTTCCTACGAGCAGTACTTC
v_call: TRBV24-1; j_call: TRBJ2-3; clone_size: .; d_call: .; cdr3_aa: CATSGRGATDTQYF; cdr3_nt: TGTGCCACCAGCGGTCGAGGGGCCACAGATACGCAGTATTTT
v_call: TRBV6-5; j_call: TRBJ2-5; clone_size: .; d_call: .; cdr3_aa: CASNRPGEETQYF; cdr3_nt: TGTGCCAGCAATCGACCTGGAGAAGAGACCCAGTACTTC
v_call: TRBV6-2/TRBV6-3; j_call: TRBJ1-6; clone_size: .; d_call: .; cdr3_aa: CASSYWRGDNSPLHF; cdr3_nt: TGTGCCAGCAGTTACTGGCGGGGGGACAATTCACCCCTCCACTTT
v_call: TRBV5-4; j_call: TRBJ2-2; clone_size: many; d_call: .; cdr3_aa: CASSLGSKMTGELFF; cdr3_nt: TGTGCCAGCAGCCTGGGATCAAAGATGACCGGGGAGCTGTTTTTT
v_call: TRBV7-9; j_call: TRBJ1-1; clone_size: few; d_call: .; cdr3_aa: CASSPTTQVLEAFF; cdr3_nt: TGTGCCAGCAGCCCGACCACTCAGGTACTGGAAGCTTTCTTT
v_call: TRBV6-6; j_call: TRBJ2-3; clone_size: .; d_call: .; cdr3_aa: CASSYSVGPRGTDTQYF; cdr3_nt: TGTGCCAGCAGTTACTCGGTGGGACCCCGTGGCACAGATACGCAGTATTTT
v_call: TRBV5-1; j_call: TRBJ2-1; clone_size: many; d_call: .; cdr3_aa: CASSLVGEQFF; cdr3_nt: TGCGCCAGCAGCTTGGTTGGTGAGCAGTTCTTC
v_call: TRBV7-2; j_call: TRBJ1-1; clone_size: few; d_call: TRBD1; cdr3_aa: CASSWGDRMNTEAFF; cdr3_nt: TGTGCCAGCAGCTGGGGGGACAGGATGAACACTGAAGCTTTCTTT
v_call: TRBV5-1; j_call: TRBJ2-1; clone_size: few; d_call: TRBD2; cdr3_aa: CASSETGTPGGGEQFF; cdr3_nt: TGCGCCAGCAGCGAAACCGGGACCCCGGGGGGAGGTGAGCAGTTCTTC